The 10 T cell receptor beta chains below come from one sample, sequenced in a study of beta chain features in type 1 diabetes. Study outcomes and limitations: All four CD4+ subsets from Type 1 diabetes patients carried moderately but significantly shorter TCRB CDR3s.

Every isolated RNA sample was fully reverse transcribed, so sequencing captured expressed TCRB transcripts. TCRdb's table, derived via immunoSEQ multiplex PCR, lists solely in-frame clones and lacks some. In the table there are over 150,000 clones, around a tenth of which are singletons. The antigens for these receptors are not known. Sequences were obtained from central memory CD4+ T cells from blood. These receptors originate from a man younger than 45 with type 1 diabetes.

The rearrangement uses TRBV11-2 and TRBJ2-1; 8 nucleotides line up with TRBD2. The CDR3 is 14 residues long. With 5 bases clipped from V and 5 bases from J, the junction kept 5 bases outside the gene matches. The germline gives CDR1 SGHAT, CDR2 FQNNGV. Here the CDR3 reads CASSLTSGHNEQFF. The CDR3 bases are TGTGCCAGCAGCCTAACTAGCGGCCACAATGAGCAGTTCTTC.

The gene calls are TRBV5-1 and TRBJ2-3; D may be TRBD2 (6 bases). V was shortened by 5 bases and J by 0 bases, with 10 bases between the two germline ends. The CDR3 covers 14 residues. CDR1 is SGHRS and CDR2 is YFSETQ in the germline V gene. The CDR3: CASRAGTSTDTQYF. DNA of the CDR3: TGCGCCAGCAGGGCCGGGACTAGCACAGATACGCAGTATTTT.

This clone was found a few times. The J gene is TRBJ1-2, the V gene TRBV29-1; TRBD1 agrees at 8 bases. The CDR3 has 12 amino acids. Trimming at V came to 5 bases and at J to 6 bases, leaving 5 bases not matched to a gene. Per germline, CDR1 SQVTM and CDR2 ANQGSEA. The CDR3 region is CSVTQGGDGYTF. The CDR3 nucleotides are TGCAGCGTTACACAGGGGGGCGATGGCTACACCTTC.

This chain links TRBV4-2 with TRBJ1-2; 8 bases fit TRBD1. This CDR3 has 13 residues. The V and J ends lost 6 bases and 4 bases, in that order; junction bases with no gene match: 4. From germline, CDR1 is LGHNA and CDR2 YNFKEQ. For the CDR3, the DNA is TGTGCCAGCAGATCCGGGACAGGCTATGGCTACACCTTC. It specifies CASRSGTGYGYTF.

This clone has more than one count but fewer than ten. The V call is TRBV29-1, the J call TRBJ2-7; tentatively, D is TRBD1 (6 bases). The CDR3 totals 12 residues. V gave up 4 bases and J gave up 5 bases, with 12 bases separating them. The germline V gene has CDR1 SQVTM and CDR2 ANQGSEA. The CDR3 reads CSVAPQGNEQYF. The DNA for the CDR3 is TGCAGCGTTGCGCCACAGGGTAACGAGCAGTACTTC.

This clone was recorded a few times. The rearrangement links TRBV28 to TRBJ2-1; the match to TRBD2 covers 14 bases. This CDR3 spans 18 amino acids. CDR1 and CDR2 from the germline V gene are MDHEN and SYDVKM. V dropped 3 bases and J dropped 4; count of bases not matched to a gene: 8. CDR3 residues: CASSFSGTSGSGYNEQFF. The CDR3 nucleotides read TGTGCCAGCAGTTTCTCCGGGACTAGCGGGAGTGGGTACAATGAGCAGTTCTTC.

This clone was detected a few times. For the CDR3, the DNA is TGTGCCAGCAGCCCCCGACAGGACGCTGGCTACACCTTC. It translates to CASSPRQDAGYTF. The chain links TRBV9 to TRBJ1-2; possible D gene TRBD1, 6 bases. Looked up from germline, CDR1 is SGDLS and CDR2 is YYNGEE. Trimming removed 4 bases from V and 7 bases from J, with 14 bases in between. This CDR3 spans 13 amino acids.

This clone was detected only a few times. The chain joins TRBV5-1 to TRBJ2-1; D may be TRBD2 (5 bases). Germline CDR1 reads SGHRS; CDR2 reads YFSETQ. Deletions cut 4 bases from V and 9 bases from J, with 11 bases between. The CDR3 is made up of 12 amino acids. This chain's CDR3 is CASSPPAVEQFF. The CDR3, as DNA: TGCGCCAGCAGCCCCCCAGCGGTTGAGCAGTTCTTC.

This clone was counted a few times. V is TRBV4-1 and J is TRBJ2-5; the match to TRBD2 covers 11 bases. Germline V gene data show CDR1 as MGHRA and CDR2 as YSYEKL. The CDR3 has 17 residues. Trimming removed 0 bases from V and 5 bases from J; junction bases left unmatched: 8. CDR3 nucleotides: TGCGCCAGCAGCCAAGATGGGCTAGCGGGAGGCGGGGAGACCCAGTACTTC. It is translated as CASSQDGLAGGGETQYF.

The DNA for the CDR3 is TGTGCCAGCAGCCGACACGGGGAGGGGTTAGCTTTCTTT. Translated: CASSRHGEGLAFF. The V gene is TRBV7-9, the J gene TRBJ1-1, with D perhaps TRBD1 (5 bases). The CDR3 contains 13 residues. Deletions cut 5 bases from V and 10 bases from J, with 17 bases between. Germline CDR1 reads SEHNR; CDR2 reads FQNEAQ (reference sequence).